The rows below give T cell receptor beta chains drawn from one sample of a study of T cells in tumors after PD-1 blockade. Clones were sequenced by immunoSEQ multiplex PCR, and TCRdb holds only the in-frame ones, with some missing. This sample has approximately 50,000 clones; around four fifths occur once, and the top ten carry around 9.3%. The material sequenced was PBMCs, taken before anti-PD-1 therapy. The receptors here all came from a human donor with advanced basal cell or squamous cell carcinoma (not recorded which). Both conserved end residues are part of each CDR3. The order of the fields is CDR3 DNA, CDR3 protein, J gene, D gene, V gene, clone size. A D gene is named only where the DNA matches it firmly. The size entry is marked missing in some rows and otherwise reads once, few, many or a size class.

CDR3 DNA: TGTGCCAGCACCTCGTCCGGACTAGGAGACTACGAGCAGTACTTC
CDR3 protein: CASTSSGLGDYEQYF
J gene: TRBJ2-7
D gene: TRBD2
V gene: TRBV3-1/TRBV3-2
clone size: once

CDR3 DNA: TGTGCCAGCAGCTTCCGGGACAGGGAAGTCCTGACTTTC
CDR3 protein: CASSFRDREVLTF
J gene: TRBJ2-6
D gene: TRBD1
V gene: TRBV5-6
clone size: NA

CDR3 DNA: TGTGCCAGTACTTCACTAGCCAAAAACATTCAGTACTTC
CDR3 protein: CASTSLAKNIQYF
J gene: TRBJ2-4
D gene: NA
V gene: TRBV19
clone size: NA

CDR3 DNA: TGTGCCAGCAGCTTGAACAGGGGTCCCACTTCCGAGCAGTACTTC
CDR3 protein: CASSLNRGPTSEQYF
J gene: TRBJ2-7
D gene: TRBD1
V gene: TRBV5-4
clone size: medium-sized

CDR3 DNA: TGTGCCAGCAGACTAACAGGGGGCGAAGCTTTCTTT
CDR3 protein: CASRLTGGEAFF
J gene: TRBJ1-1
D gene: TRBD1
V gene: TRBV12-3/TRBV12-4
clone size: NA

CDR3 DNA: TGTGCCACCAGTGGTGGAACCTACAATGAGCAGTTCTTC
CDR3 protein: CATSGGTYNEQFF
J gene: TRBJ2-1
D gene: NA
V gene: TRBV15
clone size: NA

CDR3 DNA: TGCGCCAGCAGCTTGCGTCCAGGCCTAGGTGCTGAAGCTTTCTTT
CDR3 protein: CASSLRPGLGAEAFF
J gene: TRBJ1-1
D gene: NA
V gene: TRBV5-1
clone size: few

CDR3 DNA: TGTGCCAGCAGAGAGACCGATATCTACGAGCAGTACTTC
CDR3 protein: CASRETDIYEQYF
J gene: TRBJ2-7
D gene: NA
V gene: TRBV2
clone size: few

CDR3 DNA: TGTGCCATCAGTGAGAGGGACAGATCGAACACCGGGGAGCTGTTTTTT
CDR3 protein: CAISERDRSNTGELFF
J gene: TRBJ2-2
D gene: TRBD1
V gene: TRBV10-3
clone size: few

CDR3 DNA: TGTGCCAGTAGTACCGATGGGACCAACTACGAGCAGTACTTC
CDR3 protein: CASSTDGTNYEQYF
J gene: TRBJ2-7
D gene: NA
V gene: TRBV19
clone size: NA

CDR3 DNA: TGTGCCAGCAGTGCTGACAGGGGGGAGGCTAACACTGAAGCTTTCTTT
CDR3 protein: CASSADRGEANTEAFF
J gene: TRBJ1-1
D gene: TRBD1
V gene: TRBV2
clone size: NA

CDR3 DNA: TGTGCCAGTAGAGGTAGCGGGGGGGCCTACAATGAGCAGTTCTTC
CDR3 protein: CASRGSGGAYNEQFF
J gene: TRBJ2-1
D gene: TRBD2
V gene: TRBV19
clone size: NA

CDR3 DNA: TGCGCCAGCAGCTTGGGGCAGGGACTGAACACTGAAGCTTTCTTT
CDR3 protein: CASSLGQGLNTEAFF
J gene: TRBJ1-1
D gene: NA
V gene: TRBV5-1
clone size: once

CDR3 DNA: TGTGCCAGCAGCCCAGGGGGGAGACAAGAGACCCAGTACTTC
CDR3 protein: CASSPGGRQETQYF
J gene: TRBJ2-5
D gene: NA
V gene: TRBV9
clone size: NA

CDR3 DNA: TGTGCCAGCAGCTGGATAGCGTTGAGCACAGATACGCAGTATTTT
CDR3 protein: CASSWIALSTDTQYF
J gene: TRBJ2-3
D gene: NA
V gene: TRBV7-2
clone size: NA

CDR3 DNA: TGCGCCAGCAGCTTGGGGACAGGGACTGAGCAGTTCTTC
CDR3 protein: CASSLGTGTEQFF
J gene: TRBJ2-1
D gene: TRBD1
V gene: TRBV5-1
clone size: NA

CDR3 DNA: TGTGCCAGCAGCCCTAGCAACCCTACAGAGACCCAGTACTTC
CDR3 protein: CASSPSNPTETQYF
J gene: TRBJ2-5
D gene: NA
V gene: TRBV5-5
clone size: NA

CDR3 DNA: TGTGCCAGCAGTTCGAATACCGGGACAGGGAAATTAACCGGGGAGCTGTTTTTT
CDR3 protein: CASSSNTGTGKLTGELFF
J gene: TRBJ2-2
D gene: TRBD1
V gene: TRBV27
clone size: NA

CDR3 DNA: TGTGCCAGTAGTAGGGTCCCCTACACTGAAGCTTTCTTT
CDR3 protein: CASSRVPYTEAFF
J gene: TRBJ1-1
D gene: NA
V gene: TRBV19
clone size: few

CDR3 DNA: TGTGCCAGCAGCTCCCATGGGGGGGTAGCCTCTGGAAACACCATATATTTT
CDR3 protein: CASSSHGGVASGNTIYF
J gene: TRBJ1-3
D gene: NA
V gene: TRBV7-9
clone size: NA

CDR3 DNA: TGCGCCAGCGGAGACCGGGGGAACACCTACGAGCAGTACTTC
CDR3 protein: CASGDRGNTYEQYF
J gene: TRBJ2-7
D gene: NA
V gene: TRBV4-1
clone size: NA

CDR3 DNA: TGCGCCAGCAGCTCGGGACCGAGAGGGGGCGAGCAGTACTTC
CDR3 protein: CASSSGPRGGEQYF
J gene: TRBJ2-7
D gene: NA
V gene: TRBV5-1
clone size: NA

CDR3 DNA: TGCGCCAGCAGCAACCTACAGGGTGGCGGCACTGAAGCTTTCTTT
CDR3 protein: CASSNLQGGGTEAFF
J gene: TRBJ1-1
D gene: NA
V gene: TRBV5-1
clone size: NA

CDR3 DNA: TGTGCCAGCAGCCAAGGGACAGTCAACACTGAAGCTTTCTTT
CDR3 protein: CASSQGTVNTEAFF
J gene: TRBJ1-1
D gene: NA
V gene: TRBV3-1/TRBV3-2
clone size: NA

CDR3 DNA: TGTGCCAGCAGCCCGGGACAGGGCTATGGCTACACCTTC
CDR3 protein: CASSPGQGYGYTF
J gene: TRBJ1-2
D gene: TRBD1
V gene: TRBV12-3/TRBV12-4
clone size: NA

CDR3 DNA: TGTGCCAGCAGCCCCTCCCTAGGGGCAGATACGCAGTATTTT
CDR3 protein: CASSPSLGADTQYF
J gene: TRBJ2-3
D gene: NA
V gene: TRBV3-1/TRBV3-2
clone size: NA

CDR3 DNA: TGTGCCAGTAGTATAACAGACGAAAGCACAGATACGCAGTATTTT
CDR3 protein: CASSITDESTDTQYF
J gene: TRBJ2-3
D gene: NA
V gene: TRBV19
clone size: few

CDR3 DNA: TGTGCCAGCAGCTCCCTAGAGACCCAGTACTTC
CDR3 protein: CASSSLETQYF
J gene: TRBJ2-5
D gene: NA
V gene: TRBV5-4
clone size: NA

CDR3 DNA: TGTGCCAGTAGTATAACAGGGGGCGGTGAAGCTTTCTTT
CDR3 protein: CASSITGGGEAFF
J gene: TRBJ1-1
D gene: TRBD1
V gene: TRBV19
clone size: NA

CDR3 DNA: TGTGCCAGCAGTAGGGGGGACTATGGCTACACCTTC
CDR3 protein: CASSRGDYGYTF
J gene: TRBJ1-2
D gene: NA
V gene: TRBV9
clone size: NA

CDR3 DNA: TGTGCCAGCAGCCCGCGACTAGCCGAGCTTCAAGAGACCCAGTACTTC
CDR3 protein: CASSPRLAELQETQYF
J gene: TRBJ2-5
D gene: TRBD2
V gene: TRBV11-3
clone size: NA

CDR3 DNA: TGTGCCAGCAGCCCAATTGGGGGGATTTCTGAAGCTTTCTTT
CDR3 protein: CASSPIGGISEAFF
J gene: TRBJ1-1
D gene: NA
V gene: TRBV6-5
clone size: NA

CDR3 DNA: TGTGCCAGCAGTCTCGGACTAGCCCTAAAGAAGGAGCGTGAGCAGTTCTTC
CDR3 protein: CASSLGLALKKEREQFF
J gene: TRBJ2-1
D gene: TRBD2
V gene: TRBV5-6
clone size: once

CDR3 DNA: TGTGCCAGCAGCTACGGGACTAGCGGGTTCCTCACAGATACGCAGTATTTT
CDR3 protein: CASSYGTSGFLTDTQYF
J gene: TRBJ2-3
D gene: TRBD2
V gene: TRBV7-9
clone size: NA

CDR3 DNA: TGTGCCAGCAGTTTACGTTCCGGGAGCCCCTACGAGCAGTACTTC
CDR3 protein: CASSLRSGSPYEQYF
J gene: TRBJ2-7
D gene: NA
V gene: TRBV28
clone size: NA

CDR3 DNA: TGTGCCAGCAGCCCGTCCACATTCAGTGGCTACACCTTC
CDR3 protein: CASSPSTFSGYTF
J gene: TRBJ1-2
D gene: NA
V gene: TRBV7-9
clone size: NA

CDR3 DNA: TGTGCCAGCAGCGTATCAGAGGAGGAGACCCAGTACTTC
CDR3 protein: CASSVSEEETQYF
J gene: TRBJ2-5
D gene: NA
V gene: TRBV9
clone size: once

CDR3 DNA: TGTGCCAGCAGCGACCGGACAGGGGGCAATGAGCAGTTCTTC
CDR3 protein: CASSDRTGGNEQFF
J gene: TRBJ2-1
D gene: TRBD1
V gene: TRBV13
clone size: NA

CDR3 DNA: TGTGCCAGCAGTGAATCGTCGGGCCGCGAAGAGCAGTACTTC
CDR3 protein: CASSESSGREEQYF
J gene: TRBJ2-7
D gene: NA
V gene: TRBV6-1
clone size: few

CDR3 DNA: TGTGCCAGCTCACCACTTGGGACCGTGACCTACGAGCAGTACTTC
CDR3 protein: CASSPLGTVTYEQYF
J gene: TRBJ2-7
D gene: NA
V gene: TRBV18
clone size: NA

CDR3 DNA: TGTGCCAGCAGTGACGGCACAGGGCCCTTGGGAGAGCAGTACTTC
CDR3 protein: CASSDGTGPLGEQYF
J gene: TRBJ2-7
D gene: NA
V gene: TRBV6-6
clone size: NA

CDR3 DNA: TGTGCCAGCAGCCAAGAAGGAGAAGGACTTCCCTACAATGAGCAGTTCTTC
CDR3 protein: CASSQEGEGLPYNEQFF
J gene: TRBJ2-1
D gene: NA
V gene: TRBV4-2
clone size: once

CDR3 DNA: TGTGCCAGTAGACAGCCTATGAACACTGAAGCTTTCTTT
CDR3 protein: CASRQPMNTEAFF
J gene: TRBJ1-1
D gene: NA
V gene: TRBV19
clone size: NA

CDR3 DNA: TGCAGCGTTGGATTTATGGAGACTAGCGAAGAAGATACGCAGTATTTT
CDR3 protein: CSVGFMETSEEDTQYF
J gene: TRBJ2-3
D gene: TRBD2
V gene: TRBV29-1
clone size: NA

CDR3 DNA: TGTGCCAGCTCACCACCGTCCGAACGGGCAGATACGCAGTATTTT
CDR3 protein: CASSPPSERADTQYF
J gene: TRBJ2-3
D gene: NA
V gene: TRBV18
clone size: NA

CDR3 DNA: TGTGCCAGTAGTATTCAAGGTGGCGGGGGCACAGATACGCAGTATTTT
CDR3 protein: CASSIQGGGGTDTQYF
J gene: TRBJ2-3
D gene: NA
V gene: TRBV19
clone size: NA

CDR3 DNA: TGTGCCAGCTCACCACCGGGGACAGGGGGCCGTTTCACTGAAGCTTTCTTT
CDR3 protein: CASSPPGTGGRFTEAFF
J gene: TRBJ1-1
D gene: TRBD1
V gene: TRBV18
clone size: NA

CDR3 DNA: TGTGCCAGCAGGGTGGAAGGCGGTCAGCCCCAGCATTTT
CDR3 protein: CASRVEGGQPQHF
J gene: TRBJ1-5
D gene: NA
V gene: TRBV6-5
clone size: NA

CDR3 DNA: TGTGCCAGCAGAGGGTATACCGATACGCAGTATTTT
CDR3 protein: CASRGYTDTQYF
J gene: TRBJ2-3
D gene: NA
V gene: TRBV12-3/TRBV12-4
clone size: NA

CDR3 DNA: TGTGCCAGCAGCTCCCCTGGGACTAGCGGGAGCTCCTACAATGAGCAGTTCTTC
CDR3 protein: CASSSPGTSGSSYNEQFF
J gene: TRBJ2-1
D gene: TRBD2
V gene: TRBV7-9
clone size: once

CDR3 DNA: TGCAGTGCTAGTCGGCTAGCGGGTACCAATGAGCAGTTCTTC
CDR3 protein: CSASRLAGTNEQFF
J gene: TRBJ2-1
D gene: TRBD2
V gene: TRBV20-1
clone size: NA

CDR3 DNA: TGTGCCAGCAGCCAAGAGGGCGGGGAAAAACTGTTTTTT
CDR3 protein: CASSQEGGEKLFF
J gene: TRBJ1-4
D gene: NA
V gene: TRBV3-1/TRBV3-2
clone size: NA

CDR3 DNA: TGTGCCAGCAGTTACGTGCTAGCGGGGGGAGGGGTTGAGCAGTTCTTC
CDR3 protein: CASSYVLAGGGVEQFF
J gene: TRBJ2-1
D gene: TRBD2
V gene: TRBV6-5
clone size: NA

CDR3 DNA: TGTGCCAGCAGCCTTGGGATTTATGAGACCCAGTACTTC
CDR3 protein: CASSLGIYETQYF
J gene: TRBJ2-5
D gene: NA
V gene: TRBV7-9
clone size: NA

CDR3 DNA: TGTGCCAGCAGCCAAGGGGTAACGGACACCATATATTTT
CDR3 protein: CASSQGVTDTIYF
J gene: TRBJ1-3
D gene: NA
V gene: TRBV16
clone size: NA

CDR3 DNA: TGTGCCACCAGTAGGGACGGCTACGAGCAGTACTTC
CDR3 protein: CATSRDGYEQYF
J gene: TRBJ2-7
D gene: NA
V gene: TRBV24-1
clone size: once

CDR3 DNA: TGCGCCAGCAGCTTGGGATTAGCGGGGGGGTCCGAAATGGAGACCCAGTACTTC
CDR3 protein: CASSLGLAGGSEMETQYF
J gene: TRBJ2-5
D gene: TRBD2
V gene: TRBV5-1
clone size: few

CDR3 DNA: TGTGCCAGCAGCGTAGCTGCTAGCGGGGGTTTCTGGTTCTTC
CDR3 protein: CASSVAASGGFWFF
J gene: TRBJ2-1
D gene: TRBD2
V gene: TRBV9
clone size: NA

CDR3 DNA: TGTGCCAGCAGTCGAGCGGGGGGGGGCTCCAATGAGCAGTTCTTC
CDR3 protein: CASSRAGGGSNEQFF
J gene: TRBJ2-1
D gene: TRBD2
V gene: TRBV3-1/TRBV3-2
clone size: NA

CDR3 DNA: TGCGCCAGCAGCTCCGACAGGGACACCGGGGAGCTGTTTTTT
CDR3 protein: CASSSDRDTGELFF
J gene: TRBJ2-2
D gene: TRBD1
V gene: TRBV5-1
clone size: once